This T cell receptor beta chain was recorded in a study of esophageal squamous cell carcinoma under preoperative chemotherapy. Trimming shortened V by 0 bases and J by 3 bases, and 10 bases separated the two germline ends. The germline V gene encodes CDR1 MNHEY and CDR2 SVGAGI. The CDR3 is 15 residues long. TCRdb used MiXCR to reprocess the PCR reads, holding one entry per CDR3 protein. The table includes about 15,000 distinct CDR3 sequences, approximately 48% detected once. Time point indicated: before preoperative PTX-NDP chemotherapy. The clonotype was recovered from a human donor with esophageal squamous cell carcinoma. The donor label of this sample is uncertain. This material was acquired from a patient given preoperative chemotherapy. This chain uses TRBV6-5 with TRBJ2-3; D is ambiguous. DNA for the CDR3: TGTGCCAGCAGTTACTCCGGGTTAGGGACAGATACGCAGTATTTT. Translation gives CASSYSGLGTDTQYF.